What follows describes a single TCR beta chain. The entry originates in a study of blood T cell repertoires in COVID-19. About the study: Specimens from acute and convalescent COVID-19 originated in the United States, Italy and Spain.

Authors' data handling: Amplified reference gene primers provided the basis for estimating nucleated cell counts. Clones were read by immunoSEQ multiplex PCR, and TCRdb kept only the in-frame ones, dropping some. V, J and clone size reflect that table, while D and trimming were determined from the DNA. Counted here are about 94,000 clones, around 87% occurring once; the ten biggest clones make up roughly 5%. This TCR came from a woman older than 75 with acute or convalescent COVID-19. Sequencing was carried out using peripheral blood.

DNA for the CDR3: TGTGCCAGCAGTTCCGGGACTAGCGTTAAGACCCAGTACTTC. Its protein product is CASSSGTSVKTQYF. This chain links TRBV6-2 or TRBV6-3 with TRBJ2-5, with 10 bases aligning to TRBD2. The CDR3 contains 14 residues. The germline gives CDR1 MNHEY, CDR2 SVGEGT. Trimming removed 4 bases from V and 6 bases from J; junction bases left unmatched: 5.